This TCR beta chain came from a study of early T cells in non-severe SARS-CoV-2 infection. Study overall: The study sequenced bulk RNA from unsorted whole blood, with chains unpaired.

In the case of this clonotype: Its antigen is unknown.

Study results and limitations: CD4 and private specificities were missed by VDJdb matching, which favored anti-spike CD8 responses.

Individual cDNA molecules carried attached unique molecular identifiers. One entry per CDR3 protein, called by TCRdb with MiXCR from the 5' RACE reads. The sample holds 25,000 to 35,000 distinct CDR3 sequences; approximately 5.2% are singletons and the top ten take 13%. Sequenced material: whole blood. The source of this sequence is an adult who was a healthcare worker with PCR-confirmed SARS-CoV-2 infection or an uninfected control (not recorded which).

The CDR3 sequence is CASSPASNTEAFF. CDR3 coding DNA: TGTGCCAGCTCACCGGCCTCGAACACTGAAGCTTTCTTT. This chain connects TRBV18 to TRBJ1-1; D is unclear. Germline-derived CDR1 and CDR2 are KGHSH and LQKENI. This CDR3 has 13 residues. Deletions cut 3 bases from V and 1 base from J, with 6 bases between.